These 15 T cell receptor beta chains originate from one sample sequenced in a study of CD8 T cells in ankylosing spondylitis. TCRdb re-called the 5' RACE reads with MiXCR, one entry per CDR3 protein. The sample has about 240,000 distinct CDR3 sequences, 9.5% to 12% seen once. Sequencing was performed on blood, either unsorted or a sorted T cell fraction (not recorded which). These receptors were taken from a male donor with ankylosing spondylitis or in good health (not recorded which).

This clonotype was seen repeatedly, ten times or more. This chain uses TRBV25-1 with TRBJ1-1; no clear D gene. This CDR3 has 12 amino acids. Looked up from germline, CDR1 is MGHDK and CDR2 is SYGVNS. Deletions cut 6 bases from V and 1 base from J, with 6 bases between. For the CDR3, the DNA is TGTGCCAGCAGCTGGGGGAACACTGAAGCTTTCTTT. Translated, it gives CASSWGNTEAFF.

The table lists this clonotype with a few counts. The V call is TRBV27, the J call TRBJ2-3; TRBD1 aligns across 8 bases. Germline CDR1 and CDR2: MNHEY and SMNVEV (reference sequence). Unmatched junction bases numbered 7, after V lost 5 bases and J lost 6 bases. The CDR3 spans 14 residues. CDR3 sequence (DNA): TGTGCCAGCAGTCTCCAGGGGGCTTCCGATACGCAGTATTTT. Translating gives CASSLQGASDTQYF.

V usage is TRBV9 and J usage is TRBJ1-2; D is unresolved. This CDR3 has 15 residues. Trimming stripped 0 bases from V and 2 bases from J, with 11 bases between. The germline CDR1 and CDR2 sequences are SGDLS and YYNGEE. The CDR3 DNA is TGTGCCAGCAGCGTAGACGGCTCCGGAAACTATGGCTACACCTTC. Residues: CASSVDGSGNYGYTF. Looking up the rest from reference TRBV9 and TRBJ1-2 gives the full variable domain: DSGVTQTPKHLITATGQRVTLRCSPRSGDLSVYWYQQSLDQGLQFLIQYYNGEERAKGNILERFSAQQFPDLHSELNLSSLELGDSALYFCASSVDGSGNYGYTFGSGTRLTVV.

As DNA, the CDR3 is TGCAGCGTGGCCCCCAGGGGTCGAGACACTGAAGCTTTCTTT. It codes for CSVAPRGRDTEAFF. The rearrangement links TRBV29-1 to TRBJ1-1; the D gene is possibly TRBD1 (6 bases). Germline assignment: CDR1 SQVTM and CDR2 ANQGSEA. The germline V and J ends were trimmed by 6 bases and 3 bases, with 17 bases remaining between them. The CDR3 loop spans 14 amino acids.

This clonotype was seen ten or more times. This chain uses TRBV9 with TRBJ2-1, with D maybe TRBD2 (5 bases). Germline lookup yields CDR1 SGDLS and CDR2 YYNGEE. V lost 0 bases and J lost 8, with 9 bases in between. The CDR3 is made up of 13 amino acids. The CDR3 is CASSVVEEYEQFF. The CDR3 coding sequence is TGTGCCAGCAGCGTAGTGGAGGAGTATGAGCAGTTCTTC. The whole variable domain, filled in from reference TRBV9 and TRBJ2-1, reads DSGVTQTPKHLITATGQRVTLRCSPRSGDLSVYWYQQSLDQGLQFLIQYYNGEERAKGNILERFSAQQFPDLHSELNLSSLELGDSALYFCASSVVEEYEQFFGPGTRLTVL.

This clonotype was recorded at least ten times. This chain joins TRBV5-1 and TRBJ1-5; TRBD1 matches at 8 bases. There are 16 residues in the CDR3. Germline values: CDR1 SGHRS, CDR2 YFSETQ. J was trimmed by 6 bases and V by 2 bases; bases with no gene match: 10. The CDR3 DNA reads as TGCGCCAGCAGCTTAGGACTCGACAGGGGAAGTCAGCCCCAGCATTTT. It codes for CASSLGLDRGSQPQHF.

This clonotype was recorded at least ten times. DNA of the CDR3: TGTGCCAGCAGTAGGCCATGGGGTACCGGGGAGCTGTTTTTT. This codes for CASSRPWGTGELFF. V and J are TRBV6-1 and TRBJ2-2; no firm D call. The CDR3 loop spans 14 amino acids. V gave up 5 bases and J gave up 5 bases, with 12 bases separating them. CDR1 MNHNS and CDR2 SASEGT come from the germline V gene.

This clonotype was recorded many times. The chain couples TRBV5-5 to TRBJ2-3; 13 positions match TRBD2. Unmatched junction bases numbered 5, after V lost 3 bases and J lost 4 bases. CDR3 length equals 16 residues. Germline V gene lookup returns CDR1 SGHKS and CDR2 YYEKEE (reference sequence). CDR3 bases: TGTGCCAGCAGCTCCCAGACTAGCGGGGGGCCAGATACGCAGTATTTT. Its protein product is CASSSQTSGGPDTQYF.

V is TRBV10-3 and J is TRBJ2-6; no firm D call. V dropped 0 bases and J dropped 4 bases, with 10 bases sitting between them. The length of the CDR3 is 16 residues. Germline-derived CDR1 and CDR2 are ENHRY and SYGVKD. The CDR3 region has the DNA TGTGCCATCAGTGAGTCGTCAGGCTCCGGGGCCAACGTCCTGACTTTC. It specifies CAISESSGSGANVLTF.

This clonotype was seen repeatedly, ten times or more. The chain employs TRBV7-3 and TRBJ2-1; 12 bases agree with TRBD2. J was trimmed by 6 bases and V by 5 bases; bases with no gene match: 5. CDR3 length: 15 amino acids. The V gene's germline CDR1 is SGHTA and CDR2 FQGTGA. CDR3 in DNA: TGTGCCAGCAGCATTCTAGCGGGGGGGCCCAATGAGCAGTTCTTC. Its protein product is CASSILAGGPNEQFF.

This clonotype was picked up many times. This chain links TRBV25-1 with TRBJ2-3; 8 positions agree with TRBD1. V lost 4 bases, J lost 4 bases, and 1 base stayed unmatched. CDR1 is MGHDK, CDR2 SYGVNS, per germline. This CDR3 is 13 amino acids long. In DNA, the CDR3 is TGTGCCAGCAGTGTACAGGGGGCAGATACGCAGTATTTT. Translation gives CASSVQGADTQYF.

The rearrangement uses TRBV7-6 and TRBJ2-1; weak D call: TRBD1 (6 bases). The CDR3 spans 19 residues. V was pared by 1 base and J by 1 base, with 20 bases between. Germline assignment: CDR1 SGHVS and CDR2 FNYEAQ. The CDR3 DNA sequence: TGTGCCAGCAGCTTAGTAGGGCAGGGGTCCGGCGATTCCTACAATGAGCAGTTCTTC. This gives the protein CASSLVGQGSGDSYNEQFF.

This clonotype was seen at least ten times. V usage is TRBV5-1 and J usage is TRBJ1-1; D is perhaps TRBD1 (6 bases). Trimming removed 4 bases from V and 5 bases from J, with 12 bases in between. Germline V CDR1 and CDR2: SGHRS, YFSETQ. CDR3 size: 13 residues. CDR3 residues: CASSQGTGTEAFF. For the CDR3, the DNA is TGCGCCAGCAGCCAAGGTACAGGGACTGAAGCTTTCTTT. The complete variable domain, with remaining parts taken from reference TRBV5-1 and TRBJ1-1, reads KAGVTQTPRYLIKTRGQQVTLSCSPISGHRSVSWYQQTPGQGLQFLFEYFSETQRNKGNFPGRFSGRQFSNSRSEMNVSTLELGDSALYLCASSQGTGTEAFFGQGTRLTVV.

Many counts were recorded for this clonotype. J is TRBJ2-3 and V is TRBV7-3; D not certain. Trimming removed 1 base at V and 6 bases at J, with 8 bases between. The CDR3 extends over 13 amino acids. Looked up from germline, CDR1 is SGHTA and CDR2 is FQGTGA. In DNA, the CDR3 is TGTGCCAGCAGCTTAAATCCCCGGGATACGCAGTATTTT. This sequence encodes CASSLNPRDTQYF.

This clonotype was observed many times. The chain carries TRBV3-1 and TRBJ1-2; possible D gene TRBD1, 6 bases. Trimming left V 2 bases short and J 6 bases short, with 16 bases between. Per germline, CDR1 LGHDT and CDR2 YNNKEL (reference sequence). CDR3 size: 15 residues. CDR3 sequence: CASSQRRGGGDGYTF. CDR3 bases: TGTGCCAGCAGCCAAAGGCGAGGGGGTGGAGATGGCTACACCTTC.